The 4 T cell receptor beta chains presented below share a single source sample, sequenced in a study of T cell changes during pregnancy in multiple sclerosis. Sequenced by immunoSEQ multiplex PCR; TCRdb stores in-frame clones only, minus some. The table includes around 69,000 clones, under 95% detected once. This specimen was peripheral blood, taken in the third trimester of pregnancy. All receptors derive from a female donor with multiple sclerosis, enrolled in a pregnancy study.

The rearrangement uses TRBV19 and TRBJ1-5; D is unclear. Trimming took off 3 bases at V and 5 bases at J, with 11 bases between the two ends. The CDR3 spans 14 residues. CDR1 and CDR2 (germline): LNHDA, SQIVND (reference sequence). The chain's CDR3 is CASSIWADYQPQHF. CDR3 DNA: TGTGCCAGTAGTATCTGGGCAGATTATCAGCCCCAGCATTTT.

Only one count was recorded for this clone. The V gene is TRBV5-4, the J gene TRBJ1-1, with D possibly TRBD1 on 6 matching bases. V lost 6 bases and J lost 3, with 12 bases in between. In germline, CDR1 is SGHNT, CDR2 YYREEE (reference sequence). CDR3 size: 13 residues. CDR3 bases: TGTGCCAGCACTCAAGGGGGGGACACTGAAGCTTTCTTT. Its protein is CASTQGGDTEAFF.

This sequence joins TRBV4-3 and TRBJ2-5; possible D gene TRBD2, 6 bases. The CDR3 spans 16 residues. V lost 2 bases and J lost 4, with 17 bases in between. Germline V gene sequence: CDR1 LGHNA, CDR2 YSLEER. The CDR3 reads CASSQRVVAGTETQYF. The DNA of the CDR3 is TGCGCCAGCAGCCAACGCGTAGTGGCGGGAACAGAGACCCAGTACTTC.

The chain recombines TRBV19 with TRBJ1-5, with D unresolved. Trimming pared 2 bases from V and 7 bases from J, leaving 9 bases between. Germline values: CDR1 LNHDA, CDR2 SQIVND (reference sequence). The length of the CDR3 is 13 residues. Written as DNA, the CDR3 is TGTGCCAGTAGTATAATGGGAGGGCAGCCCCAGCATTTT. Translated, it gives CASSIMGGQPQHF.